A selection of T cell receptor beta chains follows, all from one sample in a study of blood T cell repertoires in COVID-19. Assay: immunoSEQ multiplex PCR; the TCRdb copy retains only in-frame clones and omits some. Among about 16,000 clones listed, about 91% were seen once. Material: peripheral blood. The receptors originated from a human donor in a cohort sampled during active COVID-19. Both conserved end residues are part of each CDR3. A D gene is named only where the DNA matches it firmly. Some rows mark clone size as missing; the rest say once, few, many or name a class of expanded clone.

NA	TRBV30	TRBJ1-1	NA	CAWSVQGSRTEAFF	TGTGCCTGGAGTGTTCAGGGGTCGCGCACTGAAGCTTTCTTT
NA	TRBV7-2	TRBJ1-2	NA	CASSPRTDGYTF	TGTGCCAGCAGCCCGCGGACAGATGGCTACACCTTC
NA	TRBV28	TRBJ1-1	NA	CASSFSIGSRTEAFF	TGTGCCAGCAGTTTCAGTATCGGGAGTCGTACTGAAGCTTTCTTT
TRBD2	TRBV7-2	TRBJ2-3	few	CASSSGLAGGYRDTQYF	TGTGCCAGCAGCTCTGGACTAGCGGGGGGTTATCGGGATACGCAGTATTTT
TRBD1	TRBV2	TRBJ2-1	NA	CASSAQGQGAGEQFF	TGTGCCAGCAGCGCTCAGGGACAGGGGGCAGGTGAGCAGTTCTTC
TRBD1	TRBV15	TRBJ2-1	NA	CATSAGQGAGEQFF	TGTGCCACCAGCGCAGGACAGGGGGCGGGTGAGCAGTTCTTC
NA	TRBV12-3/TRBV12-4	TRBJ2-3	NA	CASIFTSTDTQYF	TGTGCCAGCATCTTCACAAGCACAGATACGCAGTATTTT
NA	TRBV29-1	TRBJ2-5	NA	CSVFPQETQYF	TGCAGCGTTTTCCCTCAAGAGACCCAGTACTTC
NA	TRBV19	TRBJ2-7	NA	CASSINGRTDEQYF	TGTGCCAGTAGTATTAACGGGAGAACAGACGAGCAGTACTTC
NA	TRBV6-2/TRBV6-3	TRBJ2-7	once	CASSQTASYEQYF	TGTGCCAGCAGTCAGACAGCCTCCTACGAGCAGTACTTC
NA	TRBV9	TRBJ1-2	NA	CASSVGSRGSIGYTF	TGTGCCAGCAGCGTAGGTTCCAGGGGATCAATAGGCTACACCTTC
TRBD1	TRBV9	TRBJ2-5	once	CASSFGQGAAETQYF	TGTGCCAGCAGCTTTGGACAGGGGGCTGCGGAGACCCAGTACTTC
NA	TRBV11-2	TRBJ2-1	NA	CASSLDLSYYNEQFF	TGTGCCAGCAGCTTAGATCTGAGCTATTACAATGAGCAGTTCTTC
NA	TRBV14	TRBJ1-2	NA	CASSQISGRTNYGYTF	TGTGCCAGCAGCCAAATTAGCGGACGGACTAACTATGGCTACACCTTC
TRBD1	TRBV7-2	TRBJ2-1	NA	CASSFGTGYNEQFF	TGTGCCAGCAGCTTCGGGACAGGGTACAATGAGCAGTTCTTC
NA	TRBV7-6	TRBJ2-1	NA	CASSLASEQFF	TGTGCCAGCAGCTTAGCGAGTGAGCAGTTCTTC
NA	TRBV28	TRBJ2-1	NA	CASRLIPGEQFF	TGTGCCAGCAGGCTCATCCCCGGGGAGCAGTTCTTC
NA	TRBV28	TRBJ1-2	NA	CASSRGPANYGYTF	TGTGCCAGCAGCCGAGGGCCGGCTAACTATGGCTACACCTTC
NA	TRBV5-1	TRBJ1-1	once	CASSSQNPATTEAFF	TGCGCCAGCAGCTCACAGAACCCCGCGACCACTGAAGCTTTCTTT
NA	TRBV3-1/TRBV3-2	TRBJ2-1	once	CASSLPARGSFNEQFF	TGTGCCAGCAGCCTCCCGGCCCGGGGTAGCTTTAATGAGCAGTTCTTC
TRBD1	TRBV18	TRBJ2-1	NA	CASSPGQGGDEQFF	TGTGCCAGCTCACCCGGACAGGGAGGCGATGAGCAGTTCTTC
TRBD1	TRBV6-5	TRBJ2-1	few	CASRLGQVGNEQFF	TGTGCCAGCAGGCTCGGACAGGTTGGGAATGAGCAGTTCTTC
TRBD1	TRBV30	TRBJ1-2	NA	CAWKHRGPRYGYTF	TGTGCCTGGAAACACAGGGGTCCGAGGTATGGCTACACCTTC
TRBD1	TRBV5-1	TRBJ1-2	NA	CASSLVQGADYGYTF	TGCGCCAGCAGCTTGGTTCAGGGGGCCGACTATGGCTACACCTTC
TRBD2	TRBV28	TRBJ2-1	NA	CASRSGTSWFNEQFF	TGTGCCAGCAGATCCGGGACTAGCTGGTTCAATGAGCAGTTCTTC
NA	TRBV19	TRBJ2-6	NA	CASRQAANVLTF	TGTGCCAGTAGACAGGCAGCCAACGTCCTGACTTTC
NA	TRBV10-3	TRBJ2-5	NA	CAISESVLATQYF	TGTGCCATCAGTGAGTCGGTGTTGGCGACCCAGTACTTC
TRBD2	TRBV2	TRBJ2-3	NA	CASSPRTSGTDTQYF	TGTGCCAGCAGTCCCCGGACTAGCGGCACAGATACGCAGTATTTT
TRBD2	TRBV9	TRBJ2-5	NA	CASSAPQREAWETQYF	TGTGCCAGCAGCGCCCCCCAGCGGGAAGCGTGGGAGACCCAGTACTTC
NA	TRBV7-8	TRBJ1-6	NA	CASSSGIYNSPLHF	TGTGCCAGCAGCTCCGGGATCTATAATTCACCCCTCCACTTT
TRBD1	TRBV19	TRBJ1-3	NA	CASSNNRGSGNTIYF	TGTGCCAGTAGTAACAACAGGGGCTCTGGAAACACCATATATTTT
TRBD2	TRBV6-5	TRBJ2-1	NA	CASSPSGGPYNEQFF	TGTGCCAGCAGTCCGAGCGGGGGTCCGTACAATGAGCAGTTCTTC
NA	TRBV3-1/TRBV3-2	TRBJ2-1	NA	CASSPPRAAYNEQFF	TGTGCCAGCAGCCCCCCCCGCGCCGCCTACAATGAGCAGTTCTTC
NA	TRBV5-1	TRBJ2-7	NA	CASSLDFPGEQYF	TGCGCCAGCAGCCTGGACTTTCCGGGGGAGCAGTACTTC
NA	TRBV2	TRBJ1-5	few	CASSELVHSGQPQHF	TGTGCCAGCAGTGAGCTCGTCCACAGCGGTCAGCCCCAGCATTTT
NA	TRBV18	TRBJ2-7	NA	CASSPLAGTAYEQYF	TGTGCCAGCTCACCACTTGCGGGGACAGCCTACGAGCAGTACTTC
TRBD2	TRBV2	TRBJ2-1	NA	CASRDPSGGGPRHEQFF	TGTGCCAGCAGGGACCCTAGCGGGGGGGGTCCTAGGCATGAGCAGTTCTTC
NA	TRBV13	TRBJ2-3	NA	CASSPRLTADTQYF	TGTGCCAGCAGCCCGAGACTAACCGCAGATACGCAGTATTTT
NA	TRBV19	TRBJ2-2	NA	CASSQGWTGELFF	TGTGCCAGTAGTCAGGGGTGGACCGGGGAGCTGTTTTTT